The 23 T cell receptor beta chains given below trace back to one sample, sequenced in a study of CD8 T cells in Susac syndrome. The RNA, about 0.5 to 1 ug, was put through reverse transcription using random hexamers. TCRdb called the immunoSEQ multiplex PCR reads again in MiXCR, with one record for every CDR3 protein. The data contain roughly 80,000 distinct CDR3 sequences, around 94% of them singletons. Sequenced material: CD8+ T cells from PBMCs. These receptors were obtained from a human donor in good health.

The chain combines TRBV28 with TRBJ2-7; 8 bases line up with TRBD1. From germline, CDR1 is MDHEN and CDR2 SYDVKM. V trimming: 4 bases; J trimming: 2 bases; junction bases outside the gene matches: 7. This CDR3 has 15 amino acids. CDR3 protein: CASSSASDRAYEQYV. CDR3 coding DNA: TGTGCCAGCAGTTCCGCCTCGGACAGGGCCTACGAGCAGTACGTC.

J is TRBJ1-5 and V is TRBV9; D unresolved. Germline loops: CDR1 SGDLS, CDR2 YYNGEE. V lost 3 bases to trimming and J lost 6 bases, with 10 bases between them. The CDR3 covers 13 residues. The CDR3 region is CASSGTAGQPQHF. The CDR3 DNA sequence: TGTGCCAGCAGCGGAACCGCCGGTCAGCCCCAGCATTTT.

This clonotype was detected only once. The J gene is TRBJ1-1, the V gene TRBV4-3, with D uncertain. The V gene's germline CDR1 is LGHNA and CDR2 YSLEER. The germline V and J ends were trimmed by 0 bases and 4 bases, with 12 bases remaining between them. CDR3 length: 15 residues. This CDR3 is CASSQDRSLRTEAFF. The CDR3 nucleotides read TGCGCCAGCAGCCAAGATAGGTCCTTGCGCACTGAAGCTTTCTTT.

The rearrangement joins TRBV5-6 to TRBJ1-3; D possibly corresponds to TRBD1 (5 bases). V dropped 7 bases and J dropped 0 bases, with 23 bases sitting between them. The CDR3 consists of 18 residues. Germline V gene sequence: CDR1 SGHDT, CDR2 YYEEEE. The CDR3 DNA reads TGTGCCAGCGGCCGCCGGTGGGACCTTACACTCTCTGGAAACACCATATATTTT. This sequence encodes CASGRRWDLTLSGNTIYF.

This clonotype occurred once. The chain combines TRBV20-1 with TRBJ2-7, with a tentative D call TRBD1 (5 bases). The CDR3 is 15 residues long. Germline CDR1 reads DFQATT; CDR2 reads SNEGSKA (reference sequence). V dropped 2 bases and J dropped 4 bases, with 18 bases sitting between them. The CDR3 nucleotides are TGCAGTGCTAGACCATACGTGGACACCGGATACGAGCAGTACGTC. It is translated as CSARPYVDTGYEQYV.

As DNA, the CDR3 is TGTGCCAGCAGTCGTCTCGGTGGCACAGATACGCAGTATTTT. Translated: CASSRLGGTDTQYF. The chain employs TRBV25-1 and TRBJ2-3; D ambiguous. Germline V gene data show CDR1 as MGHDK and CDR2 as SYGVNS. V dropped 5 bases and J dropped 1 base, with 10 bases sitting between them. The CDR3 is 14 residues long.

DNA of the CDR3: TGTGCCAGTAGGGCATCGGGCACTGAAGCTTTCTTT. As protein: CASRASGTEAFF. This chain connects TRBV19 to TRBJ1-1, with D hard to call. The CDR3 runs 12 residues. V was clipped by 6 bases and J by 4 bases, with 9 bases between them. Germline values: CDR1 LNHDA, CDR2 SQIVND (reference sequence). The full variable domain, completed using reference TRBV19 and TRBJ1-1, is DGGITQSPKYLFRKEGQNVTLSCEQNLNHDAMYWYRQDPGQGLRLIYYSQIVNDFQKGDIAEGYSVSREKKESFPLTVTSAQKNPTAFYLCASRASGTEAFFGQGTRLTVV.

This clonotype was detected once. J is TRBJ2-7 and V is TRBV9, with a weak D call TRBD2 (5 bases). CDR1 SGDLS and CDR2 YYNGEE come from the germline V gene. The CDR3 contains 13 residues. Deletions cut 1 base from V and 6 bases from J, with 11 bases between. This chain's CDR3 is CASSVFVGGEQYF. CDR3 DNA: TGTGCCAGCAGCGTATTCGTCGGAGGCGAGCAGTACTTC.

The chain combines TRBV12-3 or TRBV12-4 with TRBJ1-2, with D perhaps TRBD1 (5 bases). The CDR3 consists of 13 residues. V was cut by 4 bases and J by 4 bases, with 10 bases left in between. The CDR3 DNA follows: TGTGCCAGCAGTTGGGGGACGGGCTATGGCTACACCTTC. Its protein product is CASSWGTGYGYTF.

The V call is TRBV20-1, the J call TRBJ2-7; a weak D match, TRBD1 (6 bases). The CDR3 has 14 amino acids. CDR1 is DFQATT, CDR2 SNEGSKA, per germline (reference sequence). Deletions cut 0 bases from V and 3 bases from J, with 12 bases between. The CDR3 reads CSARDLETGYEQYV. In DNA, the CDR3 is TGCAGTGCTAGAGATCTGGAGACAGGCTACGAGCAGTACGTC.

The rearrangement uses TRBV20-1 and TRBJ1-1; TRBD1 might be the D (6 bases). V was trimmed by 1 base and J by 7 bases, leaving 16 bases between them. The germline V gene encodes CDR1 DFQATT and CDR2 SNEGSKA (reference sequence). The CDR3 loop spans 14 amino acids. The CDR3 DNA sequence: TGCAGTGCTAGAGCCAGGTCCCTCAGGGGTGAAGCTTTCTTT. The encoded protein is CSARARSLRGEAFF.

The chain employs TRBV5-6 and TRBJ2-7; 7 bases agree with TRBD1. The V segment lost 4 bases and the J segment 1 base; nucleotides outside the gene matches: 5. CDR1 is SGHDT and CDR2 is YYEEEE in the germline V gene. The CDR3 length is 14 residues. This CDR3 reads CASSPTGKSYEQYF. The CDR3 DNA reads TGTGCCAGCAGCCCGACAGGGAAGTCCTACGAGCAGTACTTC.

The sample holds one count of this clonotype. The V and J genes are TRBV20-1 and TRBJ2-1; D is unresolved. Germline lookup yields CDR1 DFQATT and CDR2 SNEGSKA (reference sequence). CDR3 length: 15 amino acids. Trimming pared 0 bases from V and 8 bases from J, leaving 17 bases between. As DNA, the CDR3 is TGCAGTGCTAGAGATAAGAAGGGTTCTGACTATGAGCAGTTCTTC. It is translated as CSARDKKGSDYEQFF.

The chain carries TRBV11-2 and TRBJ2-6; the match to TRBD2 covers 9 bases. The CDR3 has 18 residues. With V trimmed by 5 bases and J by 3 bases, 11 bases remained unmatched. Looked up from germline, CDR1 is SGHAT and CDR2 is FQNNGV. Here the CDR3 reads CASSPSSGAQYGANVLTF. In nucleotides, the CDR3 is TGTGCCAGCAGCCCGTCTAGCGGGGCCCAATATGGGGCCAACGTCCTGACTTTC.

The chain carries TRBV14 and TRBJ2-3; 11 bases map to TRBD1. Trimming at V came to 3 bases and at J to 2 bases, leaving 4 bases not matched to a gene. The CDR3 contains 16 residues. The germline gives CDR1 SGHDN, CDR2 FVKESK. The CDR3: CASSHGTGGPTDTQYF. Here the CDR3 DNA reads TGTGCCAGCAGCCACGGGACAGGGGGGCCCACAGATACGCAGTATTTT. Variable domain in full (rest from reference TRBV14 and TRBJ2-3): EAGVTQFPSHSVIEKGQTVTLRCDPISGHDNLYWYRRVMGKEIKFLLHFVKESKQDESGMPNNRFLAERTGGTYSTLKVQPAELEDSGVYFCASSHGTGGPTDTQYFGPGTRLTVL.

The chain has TRBV27 and TRBJ1-2; no clear D gene. With 3 bases removed from V and 5 bases from J, the gap between germline ends came to 10 bases. CDR3 length: 13 amino acids. The V gene's germline CDR1 is MNHEY and CDR2 SMNVEV (reference sequence). In DNA, the CDR3 is TGTGCCAGCAGTTTCGGACGGCCATATGGCTACACCTTC. Protein product: CASSFGRPYGYTF.

V and J are TRBV9 and TRBJ1-2; D not resolved. Germline-derived CDR1 and CDR2 are SGDLS and YYNGEE. The CDR3 has 12 residues. Trimming pared 0 bases from V and 6 bases from J, leaving 6 bases between. In nucleotides, the CDR3 is TGTGCCAGCAGCGTAGTTGTGGATGGCTACACCTTC. Its protein product is CASSVVVDGYTF. Full variable domain (remainder filled in from reference TRBV9 and TRBJ1-2): DSGVTQTPKHLITATGQRVTLRCSPRSGDLSVYWYQQSLDQGLQFLIQYYNGEERAKGNILERFSAQQFPDLHSELNLSSLELGDSALYFCASSVVVDGYTFGSGTRLTVV.

The rearrangement uses TRBV11-2 and TRBJ2-1, with 11 nucleotides matching TRBD2. CDR3 length: 15 residues. Germline trimming cut 5 bases from V and 8 bases from J; bases unmatched to any gene: 8. Per the germline V gene, CDR1 is SGHAT and CDR2 is FQNNGV. Written as DNA, the CDR3 is TGTGCCAGCAGCCGCCTTAGCGGGAGGGTCCATGAGCAGTTCTTC. Its protein is CASSRLSGRVHEQFF.

The V and J genes are TRBV27 and TRBJ2-1; D call uncertain. V was trimmed by 10 bases and J by 6 bases, leaving 13 bases between them. The germline V gene encodes CDR1 MNHEY and CDR2 SMNVEV (reference sequence). The CDR3 spans 12 residues. CDR3 bases: TGTGCCACCAACGGCGGCAGCAATGAGCAGTTCTTC. Encoded protein: CATNGGSNEQFF.

J is TRBJ1-1 and V is TRBV3-1; 10 bases agree with TRBD1. Germline V CDR1 and CDR2: LGHDT, YNNKEL (reference sequence). The CDR3 contains 17 residues. V was pared by 4 bases and J by 0 bases, with 8 bases of the junction left unmatched. The CDR3 protein is CASSPRDRGPLNTEAFF. CDR3 sequence (DNA): TGTGCCAGCAGCCCCCGGGACAGGGGTCCTTTGAACACTGAAGCTTTCTTT. The full variable domain, in which reference TRBV3-1 and TRBJ1-1 provide the parts outside the CDR3, is DTAVSQTPKYLVTQMGNDKSIKCEQNLGHDTMYWYKQDSKKFLKIMFSYNNKELIINETVPNRFSPKSPDKAHLNLHINSLELGDSAVYFCASSPRDRGPLNTEAFFGQGTRLTVV.

J is TRBJ1-5 and V is TRBV19; D may be TRBD1 (5 bases). The CDR3 covers 14 residues. CDR1 and CDR2 (germline): LNHDA, SQIVND (reference sequence). V lost 8 bases and J lost 4, with 15 bases in between. In DNA, the CDR3 is TGTGCCAGTCGCGGCGGGGGAGGAAATCAGCCCCAGCATTTT. Its protein product is CASRGGGGNQPQHF.

This rearrangement joins TRBV28 to TRBJ2-6; 8 nucleotides match TRBD1. The V gene's germline CDR1 is MDHEN and CDR2 SYDVKM. V was pared by 3 bases and J by 0 bases, with 7 bases of the junction left unmatched. The CDR3 has 18 amino acids. Here the CDR3 DNA reads TGTGCCAGCAGTTTCGGGACAGGACCGCGCTCTGGGGCCAACGTCCTGACTTTC. Encoded protein: CASSFGTGPRSGANVLTF.

This rearrangement joins TRBV9 to TRBJ2-3; D ambiguous. Trimming took 1 base from V and 0 from J, leaving 6 bases between them. This CDR3 spans 14 amino acids. The germline V gene encodes CDR1 SGDLS and CDR2 YYNGEE. The CDR3 here is CASSVSGSTDTQYF. DNA of the CDR3: TGTGCCAGCAGCGTATCCGGTAGCACAGATACGCAGTATTTT.